The 17 T cell receptor beta chains below come from one sample, sequenced in a study of T cell clones after liver transplantation. Some clones are missing from TCRdb's copy, which holds only in-frame ones; the method was immunoSEQ multiplex PCR. The table includes roughly 62,000 clones, roughly 70% detected once. Sequences were derived from CD4+ T cells from blood, sampled at the approximately 15-month timepoint. These receptors originate from a human patient who received a liver transplant. Some T cells may have originated in the graft donor.

The V gene is TRBV19, the J gene TRBJ1-5, with 7 bases aligning to TRBD1. With V trimmed by 6 bases and J by 9 bases, 8 bases remained unmatched. CDR3 length: 13 amino acids. CDR1 and CDR2 (germline): LNHDA, SQIVND (reference sequence). The CDR3 region is CASRRDSRRPQHF. Here the CDR3 DNA reads TGTGCCAGTAGACGGGACAGCCGGCGGCCCCAGCATTTT.

The chain is built from TRBV2 and TRBJ2-3; the D is unclear. V lost 6 bases and J 4 bases, leaving 17 bases between the germline ends. CDR1 SNHLY and CDR2 FYNNEI come from the germline V gene. The CDR3 sequence is 15 residues long. The DNA for the CDR3 is TGTGCCAGCAGCCCGGAGCGTTCTAGGGCAGATACGCAGTATTTT. It is translated as CASSPERSRADTQYF.

The chain couples TRBV29-1 to TRBJ2-1, with 8 bases identical to TRBD2. Germline V gene sequence: CDR1 SQVTM, CDR2 ANQGSEA. The CDR3 is made up of 14 amino acids. The ends lost 4 bases at V and 5 bases at J; junction bases unmatched: 7. CDR3 DNA sequence: TGCAGCGTTGGGACTAGCCTAACAAACAATGAGCAGTTCTTC. Protein sequence: CSVGTSLTNNEQFF.

This clone occurred a few times. The CDR3 DNA sequence: TGTGCCAGCAGTGAGACAGGAGGCTATGGCTACACCTTC. This encodes CASSETGGYGYTF. The V gene is TRBV6-1, the J gene TRBJ1-2, with D possibly matching TRBD1 (6 bases). Germline CDR1 is MNHNS and CDR2 is SASEGT. The CDR3 contains 13 residues. Trimming left V 3 bases short and J 4 bases short, with 9 bases between.

This chain uses TRBV30 with TRBJ1-3; TRBD1 might be the D (5 bases). The V gene lost 6 bases and the J gene lost 1 base, with 19 bases spanning the gap. This CDR3 region has 16 residues. Germline CDR1 and CDR2: GTSNPN and SVGIG (reference sequence). CDR3 nucleotides: TGTGCCTGTTCGTCCACCGGGGGGAAGTCTGGAAACACCATATATTTT. Its translation is CACSSTGGKSGNTIYF. The variable domain in full, with the rest retrieved from reference TRBV30 and TRBJ1-3, is SQTIHQWPATLVQPVGSPLSLECTVEGTSNPNLYWYRQAAGRGLQLLFYSVGIGQISSEVPQNLSASRPQDRQFILSSKKLLLSDSGFYLCACSSTGGKSGNTIYFGEGSWLTVV.

J is TRBJ2-6 and V is TRBV27, with D possibly TRBD2 on 6 matching bases. The V end was cut by 5 bases, the J end by 4 bases, with 18 bases between. CDR1 is MNHEY, CDR2 SMNVEV, per germline (reference sequence). The CDR3 is 17 amino acids. Written as DNA, the CDR3 is TGTGCCAGCAGTCCGCGGGACGGCAACTCCGGGGCCAACGTCCTGACTTTC. Residues: CASSPRDGNSGANVLTF.

This chain joins TRBV2 and TRBJ2-2; D gene unclear. Trimming cost V 2 bases and J 8 bases, with 12 bases left between them. Germline CDR1 is SNHLY and CDR2 is FYNNEI. CDR3 length equals 14 residues. In nucleotides, the CDR3 is TGTGCCAGCAGTGAACAATCACAGTGGGGGGAGCTGTTTTTT. Its translation is CASSEQSQWGELFF.

A word on this clone: A much larger clone sits a single nucleotide away, making a read error possible. V is TRBV6-6 and J is TRBJ2-5; TRBD2 matches at 8 bases. CDR3 size: 16 residues. V shed 5 bases and J 6 bases; nucleotides not matched to a gene: 14. From germline, CDR1 is MNHNY and CDR2 SVGAGI (reference sequence). CDR3 nucleotide sequence: TGTGCCAGCAGTCCGAAAAAGAGGACTAGCACTCAGACCCAGTACTTC. It is translated as CASSPKKRTSTQTQYF.

This clone was detected only once. The junction differs from germline at one of its ends, possibly a read error. The chain combines TRBV19 with TRBJ1-1; TRBD1 matches at 7 bases. The germline V gene encodes CDR1 LNHDA and CDR2 SQIVND (reference sequence). This CDR3 has 14 residues. As DNA, the CDR3 is TGTGCCAGTCGTATACAGGGGCCGAACACTGAAGCTTTCTTT. It specifies CASRIQGPNTEAFF.

The V call is TRBV28, the J call TRBJ2-7; D possibly corresponds to TRBD1 (6 bases). The length of the CDR3 is 13 residues. Germline CDR1 MDHEN, CDR2 SYDVKM. Between the trimmed V and J ends, which lost 7 bases and 4 bases, there was a span of 14 bases. CDR3 sequence: CASTSGQTYEQYV. The CDR3 DNA reads as TGTGCCAGCACCTCCGGACAGACTTACGAGCAGTACGTC.

This rearrangement joins TRBV5-4 to TRBJ2-1, with 7 bases aligning to TRBD2. CDR1 and CDR2 from the germline V gene are SGHNT and YYREEE (reference sequence). CDR3 length: 15 residues. The V and J ends lost 0 bases and 0 bases, in that order; junction bases with no gene match: 0. CDR3 nucleotides: TGTGCCAGCAGCTTGGGCGGGGGCTCCTACAATGAGCAGTTCTTC. Translation: CASSLGGGSYNEQFF.

V usage is TRBV15 and J usage is TRBJ2-3; a possible D gene is TRBD2 (6 bases). V lost 1 base, J lost 6 bases, and 17 bases lay in between. The CDR3 is 16 residues long. Germline V gives CDR1 LNHNV, CDR2 YYDKDF (reference sequence). The CDR3 nucleotides are TGTGCCACCAGCAGAGCGGAGGGACCGCGCCCCGATACGCAGTATTTT. It translates to CATSRAEGPRPDTQYF.

This chain connects TRBV28 to TRBJ2-1; no reliable D call. The CDR3 extends over 12 amino acids. V was cut by 4 bases and J by 15 bases, with 16 bases left in between. Germline V gene sequence: CDR1 MDHEN, CDR2 SYDVKM. CDR3 nucleotide sequence: TGTGCCAGCAGTTCCGCGGAATATAGGTGGTTCTTC. It codes for CASSSAEYRWFF.

J is TRBJ2-1 and V is TRBV6-4; no clear D gene. Trimming stripped 3 bases from V and 9 bases from J, with 12 bases between. Germline values: CDR1 MRHNA, CDR2 SNTAGT. The CDR3 runs to 13 residues. CDR3 in DNA: TGTGCCAGCAGTGAGACCCCCTGGGGTGAGCAGTTCTTC. As protein: CASSETPWGEQFF.

The chain couples TRBV4-1 to TRBJ2-2; D unclear. Germline CDR1 reads MGHRA; CDR2 reads YSYEKL. V lost 0 bases to trimming and J lost 8 bases, with 10 bases between them. The CDR3 totals 14 residues. The CDR3 protein is CASSQDPVGGELFF. The CDR3 DNA is TGCGCCAGCAGCCAAGATCCGGTCGGAGGGGAGCTGTTTTTT.

The chain uses TRBV9 and TRBJ2-2, with 7 nucleotides matching TRBD2. V dropped 6 bases and J dropped 4; count of bases not matched to a gene: 6. Germline V gene lookup returns CDR1 SGDLS and CDR2 YYNGEE. The length of the CDR3 is 14 residues. The CDR3 region is CASKTSHSTGELFF. DNA of the CDR3: TGTGCCAGCAAGACTAGCCACAGCACCGGGGAGCTGTTTTTT.

This clone showed up just once. This chain links TRBV2 with TRBJ2-3, with TRBD2 identical over 10 bases. Germline-derived CDR1 and CDR2 are SNHLY and FYNNEI. This CDR3 spans 16 amino acids. Trimming removed 7 bases from V and 0 bases from J; junction bases left unmatched: 7. The CDR3: CASTGLAATSTDTQYF. The CDR3 bases are TGTGCCAGCACCGGACTAGCGGCTACTAGCACAGATACGCAGTATTTT.